This entry concerns a single T cell receptor (beta chain). This entry is derived from a study of CD8+ T cells in alopecia areata. Extracted from the samples, RNA was reverse transcribed into cDNA to serve as the sequencing template. The table came from immunoSEQ multiplex PCR; TCRdb's copy has only in-frame clones and leaves some out. Of approximately 54,000 clones detected, 96% appear once; the ten largest clones hold 25% to 30%. Germline-derived CDR1 and CDR2 are LGHNA and YSLEER. The ends lost 0 bases at V and 5 bases at J; junction bases unmatched: 10. This CDR3 spans 17 amino acids. PBMC-derived CD4+ and CD8+ T cells were sorted.

The sequencing used CD8+ T cells sorted from blood, collected at week 0. The receptor comes from a human donor with alopecia areata. J is TRBJ2-5 and V is TRBV4-3, with TRBD1 matching over 9 bases. The CDR3 region is CASSQDPGGQGRETQYF. In nucleotides, the CDR3 is TGCGCCAGCAGCCAAGACCCCGGTGGACAGGGGAGGGAGACCCAGTACTTC.